This TCR beta chain was retrieved from a study of blood T cells in healthy people across ages. Then a second PCR, running roughly 7 to 11 cycles, was carried out with a sample-barcoded 5' primer and a J-beta primer mix. TCRdb re-analysed the 5' RACE reads in MiXCR, keeping a single row per CDR3 protein. The sample lists approximately 2,000,000 distinct CDR3 sequences, about two fifths occurring once. The V gene lost 5 bases and the J gene lost 3 bases, with 14 bases spanning the gap. Per germline, CDR1 MNHEY and CDR2 SVGAGI. CDR3 length equals 14 residues. Sequencing was carried out using blood. This clonotype originated in a human donor in good health. The chain recombines TRBV6-5 with TRBJ2-7; D may correspond to TRBD1 or TRBD2 (5 bases each). In DNA form, the CDR3 reads TGTGCCAGCAGTCCCCGGGAAAGGGGCTACGAGCAGTACTTC. Encoded protein: CASSPRERGYEQYF.